Below are 27 T cell receptor beta chains sequenced from a single sample in a study of blood T cell repertoires in COVID-19. Some clones are missing from TCRdb's copy, which holds only in-frame ones; the method was immunoSEQ multiplex PCR. The table lists 150,000 or so clones, about 79% of them singletons, with almost 10% in the top ten. Sequencing was performed on peripheral blood. Source of these receptors: a woman aged 50 to 60 with acute or convalescent COVID-19.

The chain is built from TRBV4-3 and TRBJ1-2, with D possibly being TRBD1 (5 bases). CDR1 LGHNA and CDR2 YSLEER come from the germline V gene. V lost 4 bases to trimming and J lost 3 bases, with 12 bases between them. This CDR3 has 14 amino acids. The CDR3 is CASSRWGGDYGYTF. DNA of the CDR3: TGCGCCAGCAGCCGTTGGGGCGGTGACTATGGCTACACCTTC.

V and J are TRBV5-4 and TRBJ2-5, with 7 bases lining up with TRBD2. Looked up from germline, CDR1 is SGHNT and CDR2 is YYREEE (reference sequence). J gave up 4 bases and V 4 bases, and 10 bases lay outside the gene matches. CDR3 size: 15 residues. CDR3 nucleotide sequence: TGTGCCAGCAGCAAAACAACGGGAGGAGGAGAGACCCAGTACTTC. It is translated as CASSKTTGGGETQYF. The full variable domain, rest sourced from reference TRBV5-4 and TRBJ2-5, is ETGVTQSPTHLIKTRGQQVTLRCSSQSGHNTVSWYQQALGQGPQFIFQYYREEENGRGNFPPRFSGLQFPNYSSELNVNALELDDSALYLCASSKTTGGGETQYFGPGTRLLVL.

Comments on this clone: The sample holds other DNA sequences that translate to the same CDR3. The CDR3 DNA reads TGTGCCAGCTCGCCCAACAGGGGCTCTGGAAACACCATATATTTT. Protein: CASSPNRGSGNTIYF. The chain uses TRBV18 and TRBJ1-3; 7 bases are a match to TRBD1. Germline-derived CDR1 and CDR2 are KGHSH and LQKENI. V shed 6 bases, J shed 0 bases, and the junction held 5 bases outside the gene matches. The CDR3 length is 15 residues.

The rearrangement joins TRBV7-3 to TRBJ2-7; D is possibly TRBD1 (6 bases). The CDR3 consists of 14 residues. Germline V gene lookup returns CDR1 SGHTA and CDR2 FQGTGA. Trimming stripped 5 bases from V and 2 bases from J, with 13 bases between. In DNA, the CDR3 is TGTGCCAGCAGCATTAGTCAGGGGCCCTACGAGCAGTACTTC. Amino acid sequence: CASSISQGPYEQYF.

This chain connects TRBV27 to TRBJ1-2; D not resolved. Per germline, CDR1 MNHEY and CDR2 SMNVEV (reference sequence). This CDR3 is 13 amino acids long. V dropped 7 bases and J dropped 5 bases, with 14 bases sitting between them. The CDR3 loop reads CASTAVEVYGYTF. DNA of the CDR3: TGTGCCAGCACCGCGGTCGAGGTTTATGGCTACACCTTC.

This chain joins TRBV6-5 and TRBJ2-7; possible D gene TRBD1, 6 bases. The CDR3 extends over 15 amino acids. CDR1 MNHEY and CDR2 SVGAGI come from the germline V gene. V lost 2 bases to trimming and J lost 3 bases, with 14 bases between them. DNA of the CDR3: TGTGCCAGCAGTTACACTGATACAGGGATCTACGAGCAGTACTTC. Translating it yields CASSYTDTGIYEQYF.

This sequence joins TRBV7-2 and TRBJ2-7, with D maybe TRBD2 (6 bases). V lost 2 bases, J lost 3 bases, and 8 bases lay in between. Germline CDR1 reads SGHTA; CDR2 reads FQGNSA. This CDR3 has 13 residues. Here the CDR3 DNA reads TGTGCCAGCAGCTTAATGGGGGGCTACGAGCAGTACTTC. It is translated as CASSLMGGYEQYF.

This chain links TRBV3-1 (or the pseudogene TRBV3-2) with TRBJ2-2; D is unresolved. The germline V gene has CDR1 LGHDT and CDR2 YNNKEL (reference sequence). Trimming left V 1 base short and J 5 bases short, with 8 bases between. The CDR3 extends over 14 amino acids. CDR3 amino acids: CASSQVGRTGELFF. CDR3 bases: TGTGCCAGCAGCCAAGTGGGCAGAACCGGGGAGCTGTTTTTT.

This chain connects TRBV20-1 to TRBJ1-5, with D perhaps matching TRBD1 (5 bases). The length of the CDR3 is 15 residues. Trimming took off 3 bases at V and 0 bases at J, with 12 bases between the two ends. Germline assignment: CDR1 DFQATT and CDR2 SNEGSKA (reference sequence). CDR3 bases: TGCAGTGCTAGTCAAACAGGTTATAGCAATCAGCCCCAGCATTTT. It yields the protein CSASQTGYSNQPQHF.

The chain recombines TRBV14 with TRBJ2-3; 9 bases map to TRBD2. CDR1 and CDR2 (germline): SGHDN, FVKESK. The junction had 4 bases not matched to a gene; V was cut back by 2 bases and J by 4 bases. The CDR3 length is 15 residues. CDR3 DNA sequence: TGTGCCAGCAGCCAACCAGCGGGAGGTTCAGATACGCAGTATTTT. Residues: CASSQPAGGSDTQYF.

This sequence joins TRBV7-3 and TRBJ2-3, with no clear D. Germline V gene sequence: CDR1 SGHTA, CDR2 FQGTGA. The CDR3 is 14 amino acids. Trimming removed 5 bases at V and 0 bases at J, with 9 bases between. The CDR3 DNA reads TGTGCCAGCAGCCAACATAAAAGCACAGATACGCAGTATTTT. It is translated as CASSQHKSTDTQYF.

This sequence joins TRBV10-3 and TRBJ2-7, with TRBD2 matching 7 bases. Germline CDR1 reads ENHRY; CDR2 reads SYGVKD. The CDR3 has 14 residues. V was clipped by 3 bases and J by 4 bases; unmatched bases: 6. This CDR3 is CAISDRAGAYEQYF. The CDR3 bases are TGTGCCATCAGTGATCGTGCGGGAGCTTACGAGCAGTACTTC.

The chain recombines TRBV3-1 (or the pseudogene TRBV3-2) with TRBJ2-3; D not certain. CDR1 and CDR2 (germline): LGHDT, YNNKEL (reference sequence). The CDR3 is made up of 13 amino acids. V shed 1 base and J shed 4 bases, with 6 bases lying between them. The CDR3 nucleotides read TGTGCCAGCAGCCAAGGGTACTCAGATACGCAGTATTTT. This encodes CASSQGYSDTQYF.

This clone was detected a few times. The chain is built from TRBV5-8 and TRBJ2-1; weak D call: TRBD1 (6 bases). Germline V lookup: CDR1 SGHTS, CDR2 YDEGEE. Trimming pared 4 bases from V and 2 bases from J, leaving 13 bases between. This CDR3 contains 15 residues. The CDR3, as DNA: TGTGCCAGCAGCGCTGGACAGCCAACCTACAATGAGCAGTTCTTC. Protein product: CASSAGQPTYNEQFF.

The chain carries TRBV2 and TRBJ1-4; D perhaps matches TRBD1 (6 bases). V lost 4 bases and J 8 bases, leaving 14 bases between the germline ends. The CDR3 consists of 14 residues. CDR1 is SNHLY, CDR2 FYNNEI, per germline. Written as DNA, the CDR3 is TGTGCCAGCAGTGTAGGGGGATGGTACGAAAAACTGTTTTTT. Residues: CASSVGGWYEKLFF.

The chain is built from TRBV2 and TRBJ1-1; perhaps TRBD1 as D (5 bases). Trimming took off 11 bases at V and 1 base at J, with 17 bases between the two ends. The CDR3 length is 14 residues. Germline V gene sequence: CDR1 SNHLY, CDR2 FYNNEI. This CDR3 reads CASKMGDRNTEAFF. In nucleotides, the CDR3 is TGTGCCTCCAAAATGGGCGACAGGAACACTGAAGCTTTCTTT. The entire variable domain, with the rest obtained from reference TRBV2 and TRBJ1-1, is as follows: EPEVTQTPSHQVTQMGQEVILRCVPISNHLYFYWYRQILGQKVEFLVSFYNNEISEKSEIFDDQFSVERPDGSNFTLKIRSTKLEDSAMYFCASKMGDRNTEAFFGQGTRLTVV.

The CDR3 loop reads CASSLTRSGELFF. The CDR3 DNA reads as TGTGCCAGCAGCTTGACTAGATCCGGGGAGCTGTTTTTT. The chain joins TRBV11-1 to TRBJ2-2, with a possible D match to TRBD2 (6 bases). The germline gives CDR1 SGHAT, CDR2 FQDESV (reference sequence). The length of the CDR3 is 13 residues. The V and J ends lost 3 bases and 6 bases respectively, with 8 bases between them.

The V call is TRBV19, the J call TRBJ1-1, with TRBD1 as a possible D gene (5 bases). The CDR3 length is 14 residues. Germline CDR1 reads LNHDA; CDR2 reads SQIVND (reference sequence). V was trimmed by 4 bases and J by 0 bases, leaving 9 bases between them. The CDR3 spells CASSRGGVNTEAFF. The DNA of the CDR3 is TGTGCCAGTAGTAGGGGAGGGGTGAACACTGAAGCTTTCTTT.

This clone was seen a handful of times. This rearrangement joins TRBV23-1 to TRBJ2-7; a weak D match, TRBD2 (6 bases). TRBV23-1 qualifies as an ORF whose function is uncertain. The CDR3 length is 21 residues. The V end lost 0 bases, the J end lost 0 bases, and 27 bases lay between the germline ends. This CDR3 is CASSQSNSTVWRDGSSYEQYF. DNA of the CDR3: TGCGCCAGCAGTCAATCCAACTCCACAGTCTGGCGGGACGGTTCCTCCTACGAGCAGTACTTC.

CDR3 DNA: TGTGCCAGCAGTTACAGGCAGACAAACACTGAAGCTTTCTTT. As protein: CASSYRQTNTEAFF. V is TRBV6-5 and J is TRBJ1-1; D is ambiguous. Germline V gene sequence: CDR1 MNHEY, CDR2 SVGAGI. The germline V and J ends were trimmed by 2 bases and 2 bases, with 9 bases remaining between them. The CDR3 sequence is 14 residues long.

The V gene is TRBV7-9, the J gene TRBJ2-7; the match to TRBD2 covers 11 bases. Looked up from germline, CDR1 is SEHNR and CDR2 is FQNEAQ (reference sequence). The V gene end was trimmed by 5 bases and the J gene end by 3 bases; junction bases not matched to a gene: 6. This CDR3 spans 15 amino acids. Here the CDR3 reads CASSPTSGGLYEQYF. The DNA for the CDR3 is TGTGCCAGCAGCCCCACTAGCGGGGGTCTCTACGAGCAGTACTTC.

The V and J genes are TRBV5-8 and TRBJ1-2; 7 bases align to TRBD1. With V trimmed by 2 bases and J by 2 bases, 3 bases remained unmatched. Germline V gene sequence: CDR1 SGHTS, CDR2 YDEGEE. The length of the CDR3 is 14 residues. DNA for the CDR3: TGTGCCAGCAGCTTATGGGACAGCAACTATGGCTACACCTTC. Translating gives CASSLWDSNYGYTF.

The rearrangement links TRBV3-1 (or the pseudogene TRBV3-2) to TRBJ2-3; D unresolved. Trimming pared 4 bases from V and 6 bases from J, leaving 11 bases between. Germline V gene sequence: CDR1 LGHDT, CDR2 YNNKEL (reference sequence). This CDR3 has 13 residues. The chain's CDR3 is CASSPLRSDTQYF. In DNA, the CDR3 is TGTGCCAGCAGCCCCCTCCGGTCCGATACGCAGTATTTT.

The J gene is TRBJ2-7, the V gene TRBV6-5; 11 bases agree with TRBD2. CDR3 size: 16 residues. V was clipped by 0 bases and J by 7 bases; unmatched bases: 8. Germline CDR1 MNHEY, CDR2 SVGAGI. The CDR3 region has the DNA TGTGCCAGCAGTTACTCGAGTAGCGGGAGGGCCGGGGAGCAGTACTTC. Its protein is CASSYSSSGRAGEQYF.

The chain has TRBV7-2 and TRBJ2-7; 9 bases are shared with TRBD2. The V segment lost 4 bases and the J segment 4 bases; nucleotides outside the gene matches: 5. The CDR3 runs to 14 residues. Per the germline V gene, CDR1 is SGHTA and CDR2 is FQGNSA. The CDR3 bases are TGTGCCAGCAGCTCGCTAGCGGGGCCGTACGAGCAGTACTTC. Translating gives CASSSLAGPYEQYF.

The genes are TRBV30 and TRBJ2-7; 13 bases map to TRBD2. Germline trimming cut 0 bases from V and 2 bases from J; bases unmatched to any gene: 4. CDR3 length: 16 residues. Per germline, CDR1 GTSNPN and CDR2 SVGIG (reference sequence). CDR3 nucleotides: TGTGCCTGGAGTGTACCCGGACTAGCGGGAGCCTACGAGCAGTACTTC. It encodes CAWSVPGLAGAYEQYF. Complete variable domain (other parts from reference TRBV30 and TRBJ2-7): SQTIHQWPATLVQPVGSPLSLECTVEGTSNPNLYWYRQAAGRGLQLLFYSVGIGQISSEVPQNLSASRPQDRQFILSSKKLLLSDSGFYLCAWSVPGLAGAYEQYFGPGTRLTVT.

This clone was picked up a small number of times. The chain links TRBV4-2 to TRBJ2-3; the match to TRBD2 covers 9 bases. The J segment lost 2 bases and the V segment lost 1 base, leaving 4 bases of the junction unmatched. Germline lookup yields CDR1 LGHNA and CDR2 YNFKEQ. This CDR3 is built from 16 residues. This CDR3 is CASSQVGTSPTDTQYF. The DNA for the CDR3 is TGTGCCAGCAGCCAAGTAGGGACTAGCCCCACAGATACGCAGTATTTT.